Listed below are T cell receptor beta chains from one sample, sequenced in a study of blood T cell repertoires in COVID-19. The method was immunoSEQ multiplex PCR; TCRdb's version includes in-frame clones alone and lacks a portion of them. The table includes about 84,000 clones, around 79% detected once. Specimen: peripheral blood. The receptors come from a man between 45 and 60 years old with active or convalescent COVID-19. CDR3s include the opening cysteine and the closing phenylalanine or tryptophan. A D gene is named only where the DNA matches it firmly. Part of the rows lack a size; the others show once, few, many or a class for expanded clones.

NA	TRBJ1-4	TRBD1	TRBV13	TGTGCCAGCAGCTTATGGGGACAGGGGGCTGAAAAACTGTTTTTT	CASSLWGQGAEKLFF
NA	TRBJ2-7	NA	TRBV3-1/TRBV3-2	TGTGCCAGCAGCAAGGGGTCCTACGAGCAGTACTTC	CASSKGSYEQYF
NA	TRBJ2-1	NA	TRBV9	TGTGCCAGCAGCATCGGAGGGTACAATGAGCAGTTCTTC	CASSIGGYNEQFF
once	TRBJ1-4	NA	TRBV19	TGTGCCAGTAAACAGCTCACTCTTGAAAAACTGTTTTTT	CASKQLTLEKLFF
NA	TRBJ2-1	TRBD2	TRBV6-5	TGTGCCAGCACCCACGGGGGGGCAGGCTACAATGAGCAGTTCTTC	CASTHGGAGYNEQFF
once	TRBJ1-2	TRBD1	TRBV9	TGTGCCAGCAGCGTAGCGGGGACAGAAGGCTACACCTTC	CASSVAGTEGYTF
few	TRBJ2-3	NA	TRBV7-2	TGTGCCAGCAGCTGGCAGGCTGGGGATACGCAGTATTTT	CASSWQAGDTQYF
NA	TRBJ2-7	NA	TRBV2	TGTGCCAGCAGTGAAGAAATAGCAGGGGCCTACGAGCAGTACTTC	CASSEEIAGAYEQYF
NA	TRBJ1-5	NA	TRBV6-5	TGTGCCAGCAGTTACTCGTGGACAGATAGCAATCAGCCCCAGCATTTT	CASSYSWTDSNQPQHF
NA	TRBJ2-3	NA	TRBV5-6	TGTGCCAGCAGCTTAAGGGGGGGAGATACGCAGTATTTT	CASSLRGGDTQYF
NA	TRBJ1-1	TRBD1	TRBV12-5	TGTGCTAGTGGTCCCTGGGACAGGACGAACACTGAAGCTTTCTTT	CASGPWDRTNTEAFF
many	TRBJ2-2	TRBD1	TRBV10-3	TGTGCCATCACCCCGCTCGAGGGGGCGGTCGGGGAGCTGTTTTTT	CAITPLEGAVGELFF
once	TRBJ2-4	NA	TRBV3-1/TRBV3-2	TGTGCCAGCAGCCTCCGAACTCTAGCCAAAAACATTCAGTACTTC	CASSLRTLAKNIQYF
NA	TRBJ1-2	NA	TRBV6-5	TGTGCCAGCACTAGGTCCTCCTATGGCTACACCTTC	CASTRSSYGYTF
NA	TRBJ1-2	TRBD1	TRBV20-1	TGCAGTGCTAACAGGGGGGGCTACACCTTC	CSANRGGYTF
NA	TRBJ1-3	NA	TRBV2	TGTGCCTCCCAAGGAACAGGGAGGGACACCATATATTTT	CASQGTGRDTIYF
NA	TRBJ2-3	NA	TRBV13	TGTGCCAGCAGCTTAGCAACTATTGGGGATACGCAGTATTTT	CASSLATIGDTQYF
NA	TRBJ2-3	NA	TRBV19	TGTGCCAGTAGTACCTCGACTCAGGATACGCAGTATTTT	CASSTSTQDTQYF
many	TRBJ1-2	TRBD1	TRBV9	TGTGCCAGCAGCGGAGGCAGGACAGGGAGAGGCTACACCTTC	CASSGGRTGRGYTF
NA	TRBJ2-2	NA	TRBV21-1	TGTGCCAGCAGCAAAGAGGTGGGGGCCGACACCGGGGAGCTGTTTTTT	CASSKEVGADTGELFF
NA	TRBJ2-1	TRBD1	TRBV27	TGTGCCAGCAGTAACCCGGGACAGGGTTACAATGAGCAGTTCTTC	CASSNPGQGYNEQFF
once	TRBJ1-1	TRBD1	TRBV7-9	TGTGCCAGCAGCTTCCAGGGGGGGAACACTGAAGCTTTCTTT	CASSFQGGNTEAFF
NA	TRBJ2-5	NA	TRBV13	TGTGCCAGCAGCTCACAGAGGGGCGGGGCAGCCAGGACCCAGTACTTC	CASSSQRGGAARTQYF
NA	TRBJ2-3	TRBD1	TRBV7-9	TGTGCCAGCAGTAGGGACAGTTATAGCACAGATACGCAGTATTTT	CASSRDSYSTDTQYF
once	TRBJ2-5	TRBD2	TRBV7-9	TGTGCCAGCAGAATAAGCGGGGGGAGAGGAGAGACCCAGTACTTC	CASRISGGRGETQYF
once	TRBJ2-5	NA	TRBV19	TGTGCCAGTAGTATAGTCCCTCAAGAGACCCAGTACTTC	CASSIVPQETQYF
NA	TRBJ2-5	NA	TRBV30	TGTGCCTGGAGTGTTATCCGGGAGACCCAGTACTTC	CAWSVIRETQYF
once	TRBJ1-1	NA	TRBV2	TGTGCCAGCGGAGTGTGGCGTTTGAACACTGAAGCTTTCTTT	CASGVWRLNTEAFF
once	TRBJ2-7	TRBD2	TRBV3-1/TRBV3-2	TGTGCCAGCAGCCGGGCGGCGGGGGGCACCCCCTACGAGCAGTACTTC	CASSRAAGGTPYEQYF
NA	TRBJ1-2	NA	TRBV6-2/TRBV6-3	TGTGCCAGCAGTTACGGGCCGGGGGTCTATGGCTACACCTTC	CASSYGPGVYGYTF
few	TRBJ2-2	TRBD2	TRBV7-9	TGTGCCAGCAGCTTAGAGAAGGGAGGGCGGTACACCGGGGAGCTGTTTTTT	CASSLEKGGRYTGELFF
few	TRBJ2-7	NA	TRBV2	TGTGCCAGCAGTGAGGAGTTTCCGGCCTACGAGCAGTACTTC	CASSEEFPAYEQYF